This T cell receptor (beta chain) emerged from a study of response to subunit inactivated influenza vaccine. Broader study findings: Only a handful of new T cells, the authors suggested, are recruited with each seasonal influenza vaccination.

Trimming pared 5 bases from V and 6 bases from J, leaving 21 bases between. Germline CDR1 is SGHVS and CDR2 is FQNEAQ. The CDR3 totals 16 residues. This clonotype came up many times. Its antigen is not known. One entry per CDR3 protein, called by TCRdb with MiXCR from the RT-PCR reads. Of under 950,000 distinct CDR3 sequences in the sample, about 20% were seen once. The sample was PBMCs from blood, taken roughly 5 days after vaccination. The TCR comes from a man aged 50 to 59 who received an inactivated influenza vaccine. The V and J genes are TRBV7-8 and TRBJ2-3, with D possibly TRBD1 on 6 matching bases. CDR3: CASSQGGRTARDTQYF. In nucleotides, the CDR3 is TGTGCCAGCAGCCAAGGGGGACGGACTGCCCGGGATACGCAGTATTTT.